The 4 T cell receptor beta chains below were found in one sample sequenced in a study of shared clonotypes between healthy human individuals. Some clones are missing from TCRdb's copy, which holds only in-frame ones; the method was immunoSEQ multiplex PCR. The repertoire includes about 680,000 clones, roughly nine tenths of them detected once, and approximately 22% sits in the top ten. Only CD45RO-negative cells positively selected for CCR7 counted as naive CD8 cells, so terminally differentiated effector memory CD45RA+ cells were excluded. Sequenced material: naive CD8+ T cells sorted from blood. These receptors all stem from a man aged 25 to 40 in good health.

The CDR3 DNA reads TGTGCAAGTCGCTTGCACAGGGCCGATAGCAATCAGCCCCAGCATTTT. This encodes CASRLHRADSNQPQHF. The V gene is TRBV12-2, the J gene TRBJ1-5; the DNA was not compared with TRBD1, the D call given in the table. TRBV12-2 constitutes a pseudogene. The CDR3 loop spans 16 amino acids.

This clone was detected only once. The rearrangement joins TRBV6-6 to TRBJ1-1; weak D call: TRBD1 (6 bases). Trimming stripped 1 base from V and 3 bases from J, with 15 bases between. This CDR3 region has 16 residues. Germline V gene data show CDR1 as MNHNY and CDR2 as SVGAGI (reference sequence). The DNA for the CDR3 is TGTGCCAGCAGTTACTTCAGGCGGGGGCTGGACACTGAAGCTTTCTTT. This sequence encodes CASSYFRRGLDTEAFF.

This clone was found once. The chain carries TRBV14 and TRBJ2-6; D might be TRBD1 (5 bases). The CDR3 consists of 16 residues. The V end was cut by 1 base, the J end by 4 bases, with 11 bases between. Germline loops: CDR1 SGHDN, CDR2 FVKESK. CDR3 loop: CASSQVFGAGANVLTF. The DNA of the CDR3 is TGTGCCAGCAGCCAAGTATTTGGGGCCGGGGCCAACGTCCTGACTTTC. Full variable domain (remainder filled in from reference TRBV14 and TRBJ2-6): EAGVTQFPSHSVIEKGQTVTLRCDPISGHDNLYWYRRVMGKEIKFLLHFVKESKQDESGMPNNRFLAERTGGTYSTLKVQPAELEDSGVYFCASSQVFGAGANVLTFGAGSRLTVL.

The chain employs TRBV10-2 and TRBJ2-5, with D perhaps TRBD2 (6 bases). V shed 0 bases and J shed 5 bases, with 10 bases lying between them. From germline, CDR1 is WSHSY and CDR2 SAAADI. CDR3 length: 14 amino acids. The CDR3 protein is CASSESGGWETQYF. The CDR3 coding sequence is TGCGCCAGCAGTGAGTCGGGGGGTTGGGAGACCCAGTACTTC.